The 30 T cell receptor beta chains reported below all come from one sample, sequenced in a study of naive and memory T cell subsets. The SP2 primer and nested alpha and beta constant region primers amplified ligated cDNA in four rounds. TCRdb re-called the 5' RACE reads through MiXCR, storing one row per CDR3 protein. This table holds approximately 52,000 distinct CDR3 sequences, about 4.5% found once. A UMI-containing oligonucleotide was joined by 3' ligation to the TCR cDNA template. These receptors were taken from a female donor in good health.

Comment on this clonotype: A read error is possible here, since a much larger clone lies one base away. This chain links TRBV6-1 with TRBJ1-5; TRBD1 might be the D (6 bases). Trimming removed 6 bases from V and 1 base from J, with 10 bases in between. This CDR3 comprises 14 residues. Germline CDR1 is MNHNS and CDR2 is SASEGT. The CDR3 DNA reads as TGTGCCAGCAGATTAGGGGGGAGCAATCAGCCCCAGCATTTT. This encodes CASRLGGSNQPQHF.

This clonotype was found many times. A junction boundary mismatches the germline segment, possibly from a read error. The rearrangement uses TRBV7-2 and TRBJ2-7; 8 bases are a match to TRBD1. The V gene's germline CDR1 is SGHTA and CDR2 FQGNSA. The CDR3 runs to 13 residues. CDR3 in amino acids: CASSRYEGQVEFF. The CDR3 nucleotides read TGTGCCAGCAGCCGCTACGAGGGACAGGTGGAATTCTTC. Filled out from reference TRBV7-2 and TRBJ2-7, the complete variable domain reads GAGVSQSPSNKVTEKGKDVELRCDPISGHTALYWYRQSLGQGLEFLIYFQGNSAPDKSGLPSDRFSAERTGGSVSTLTIQRTQQEDSAVYLCASSRYEGQVEFFGPGTRLTVT.

This clonotype has at least ten counts. This rearrangement joins TRBV28 to TRBJ1-2; no clear D gene. Germline V lookup: CDR1 MDHEN, CDR2 SYDVKM. The V and J ends lost 1 base and 2 bases respectively, with 8 bases between them. This CDR3 spans 14 amino acids. CDR3 loop: CASSLSLSNYGYTF. In DNA, the CDR3 is TGTGCCAGCAGTTTATCACTTAGCAACTATGGCTACACCTTC.

This rearrangement joins TRBV27 to TRBJ2-3, with 15 bases matching TRBD2. The junction had 5 bases not matched to a gene; V was cut back by 2 bases and J by 5 bases. CDR1 is MNHEY and CDR2 is SMNVEV in the germline V gene (reference sequence). The CDR3 covers 17 residues. As DNA, the CDR3 is TGTGCCAGCAGTTTAGGACTAGCGGGAGGGCCTGGAGATACGCAGTATTTT. Protein: CASSLGLAGGPGDTQYF.

This clonotype has a count of ten or more. The gene calls are TRBV5-1 and TRBJ2-7; D gene uncertain. Germline V gene data show CDR1 as SGHRS and CDR2 as YFSETQ. The CDR3 runs 13 residues. Deletions cut 3 bases from V and 3 bases from J, with 10 bases between. In nucleotides, the CDR3 is TGCGCCAGCAGCTGGAACGCAGACTACGAGCAGTACTTC. Translated: CASSWNADYEQYF.

This clonotype occurred a few times. The DNA for the CDR3 is TGTGCCTGGAAGGGACTCGGAAACACCATATATTTT. It yields the protein CAWKGLGNTIYF. V and J are TRBV30 and TRBJ1-3, with D perhaps matching TRBD1 (5 bases). V was shortened by 4 bases and J by 4 bases, with 8 bases between the two germline ends. The CDR3 runs to 12 residues. CDR1 is GTSNPN and CDR2 is SVGIG in the germline V gene (reference sequence).

The table lists this clonotype with many counts. V gene TRBV18 combines with J gene TRBJ2-1; 8 bases align to TRBD1. This CDR3 region has 17 residues. Germline CDR1 is KGHSH and CDR2 is LQKENI. Germline trimming cut 3 bases from V and 16 bases from J; bases unmatched to any gene: 23. CDR3 protein: CASSPPFSQGAKVSAFF. DNA of the CDR3: TGTGCCAGCTCACCTCCCTTTTCTCAGGGGGCGAAAGTTTCCGCTTTCTTC.

This clonotype showed up many times. V is TRBV20-1 and J is TRBJ2-3, with 14 bases aligning to TRBD2. This CDR3 is 15 amino acids long. J was trimmed by 7 bases and V by 6 bases; bases with no gene match: 9. Germline assignment: CDR1 DFQATT and CDR2 SNEGSKA (reference sequence). For the CDR3, the DNA is TGCAGTGCAGTTCGGACTAGCGGGAGGTTAAATACGCAGTATTTT. Its protein product is CSAVRTSGRLNTQYF.

There are many counts of this clonotype. The chain carries TRBV19 and TRBJ1-5, with 7 bases aligning to TRBD1. Per the germline V gene, CDR1 is LNHDA and CDR2 is SQIVND (reference sequence). CDR3 length: 15 residues. With 11 bases clipped from V and 0 bases from J, the junction kept 10 bases outside the gene matches. The CDR3 DNA reads as TGTGCCTCACGACAGGGACAAAATAGCAATCAGCCCCAGCATTTT. It translates to CASRQGQNSNQPQHF.

This clonotype showed up just a few times. The chain employs TRBV29-1 and TRBJ2-3; 10 bases align to TRBD2. CDR1 is SQVTM and CDR2 is ANQGSEA in the germline V gene. After removal of 7 bases from V and 7 bases from J, the junction contained 5 bases not matched to a gene. This CDR3 is built from 12 residues. Written as DNA, the CDR3 is TGCAGCGGAAGGACTAGCGGCTATACGCAGTATTTT. Protein sequence: CSGRTSGYTQYF.

This clonotype was counted many times. This chain uses TRBV7-9 with TRBJ2-2, with D unclear. Germline V lookup: CDR1 SEHNR, CDR2 FQNEAQ (reference sequence). Trimming shortened V by 3 bases and J by 8 bases, and 7 bases separated the two germline ends. The CDR3 has 12 residues. DNA of the CDR3: TGTGCCAGCAGCTTCAAAGATGGGGAGCTGTTTTTT. As protein: CASSFKDGELFF.

This clonotype was picked up many times. The J gene is TRBJ2-7, the V gene TRBV19, with D uncertain. Germline loops: CDR1 LNHDA, CDR2 SQIVND (reference sequence). This CDR3 is 15 amino acids long. Between the trimmed V and J ends, which lost 2 bases and 2 bases, there was a span of 13 bases. CDR3 nucleotide sequence: TGTGCCAGTAGTATAAATAAAGGCGGCGCCTACGAGCAGTACTTC. This encodes CASSINKGGAYEQYF.

The chain uses TRBV20-1 and TRBJ1-1, with a tentative D call TRBD1 (6 bases). The germline V gene has CDR1 DFQATT and CDR2 SNEGSKA (reference sequence). This CDR3 has 13 residues. Trimming stripped 5 bases from V and 1 base from J, with 11 bases between. The CDR3 bases are TGCAGTGCTTCCAGGGGAGGGAACACTGAAGCTTTCTTT. The encoded protein is CSASRGGNTEAFF.

A remark on this clonotype: A much larger clone differs by one base, so this may be a read error. V usage is TRBV14 and J usage is TRBJ1-2; unclear D gene. The CDR3 spans 16 residues. Germline CDR1 reads SGHDN; CDR2 reads FVKESK. V gave up 6 bases and J gave up 5 bases, with 22 bases separating them. The CDR3 is CASRQHARVEEYGYTF. The CDR3 nucleotides are TGTGCCAGCAGACAACATGCGAGGGTTGAAGAATATGGCTACACCTTC.

This clonotype was seen many times. The rearrangement joins TRBV7-2 to TRBJ2-1; D may match TRBD1 or TRBD2 (5 bases each). Germline V gene data show CDR1 as SGHTA and CDR2 as FQGNSA. The CDR3 totals 15 residues. Trimming cost V 2 bases and J 7 bases, with 15 bases left between them. The CDR3 coding sequence is TGTGCCAGCAGCTTACCGGGGACCGGCCGGAATGAGCAGTTCTTC. It specifies CASSLPGTGRNEQFF.

The table lists this clonotype with many counts. This rearrangement joins TRBV29-1 to TRBJ2-2, with TRBD1 matching 8 bases. CDR1 is SQVTM and CDR2 is ANQGSEA in the germline V gene. V trimming: 7 bases; J trimming: 4 bases; junction bases outside the gene matches: 8. This CDR3 contains 14 residues. The CDR3 here is CSGRDRTTTGELFF. The CDR3 nucleotides are TGCAGCGGCCGGGACAGGACGACCACCGGGGAGCTGTTTTTT.

This clonotype appeared many times. The J gene is TRBJ1-4, the V gene TRBV7-2, with D tentatively TRBD1 (6 bases). CDR3 size: 14 residues. Per germline, CDR1 SGHTA and CDR2 FQGNSA. Trimming cost V 6 bases and J 7 bases, with 15 bases left between them. CDR3 sequence reads: CASRVGGKGEKLFF. In DNA form, the CDR3 reads TGTGCCAGCAGGGTCGGGGGCAAAGGTGAAAAACTGTTTTTT.

The chain carries TRBV29-1 and TRBJ2-2; D possibly uses TRBD1 or TRBD2 (5 bases each). Trimming left V 1 base short and J 1 base short, with 13 bases between. This CDR3 contains 16 residues. Per the germline V gene, CDR1 is SQVTM and CDR2 is ANQGSEA. CDR3 sequence: CSVEGGPGMNTGELFF. In DNA form, the CDR3 reads TGCAGCGTTGAAGGAGGGCCAGGGATGAACACCGGGGAGCTGTTTTTT.

This clonotype has a count of ten or more. This chain uses TRBV29-1 with TRBJ1-1; no reliable D call. CDR1 is SQVTM, CDR2 ANQGSEA, per germline. V was clipped by 4 bases and J by 0 bases, with 9 bases between them. The CDR3 loop spans 13 amino acids. For the CDR3, the DNA is TGCAGCGTTGGAAAGGGCCTGAACACTGAAGCTTTCTTT. It translates to CSVGKGLNTEAFF.

This clonotype came up many times. This rearrangement joins TRBV15 to TRBJ2-1; D may match TRBD1 or TRBD2 (6 bases each). CDR3 length: 16 residues. V lost 0 bases, J lost 8 bases, and 17 bases lay in between. Germline V lookup: CDR1 LNHNV, CDR2 YYDKDF (reference sequence). CDR3 sequence: CATSRENTWGAYEQFF. CDR3 DNA: TGTGCCACCAGCAGAGAGAATACTTGGGGGGCGTATGAGCAGTTCTTC. The entire variable domain, with the rest obtained from reference TRBV15 and TRBJ2-1, is as follows: DAMVIQNPRYQVTQFGKPVTLSCSQTLNHNVMYWYQQKSSQAPKLLFHYYDKDFNNEADTPDNFQSRRPNTSFCFLDIRSPGLGDTAMYLCATSRENTWGAYEQFFGPGTRLTVL.

This clonotype was recorded many times. The chain recombines TRBV29-1 with TRBJ1-2; D unresolved. The CDR3 covers 10 residues. Per germline, CDR1 SQVTM and CDR2 ANQGSEA. The CDR3 protein is CIILSDGYTF. CDR3 bases: TGCATTATACTCAGCGATGGCTACACCTTC.

This rearrangement joins TRBV19 to TRBJ2-5; D is perhaps TRBD1 (5 bases). Germline values: CDR1 LNHDA, CDR2 SQIVND (reference sequence). Trimming left V 6 bases short and J 5 bases short, with 13 bases between. The CDR3 is made up of 13 amino acids. The chain's CDR3 is CASSSGRWETQYF. CDR3 in DNA: TGTGCCAGTAGCTCAGGGCGATGGGAGACCCAGTACTTC.

This clonotype was seen at least ten times. The chain employs TRBV29-1 and TRBJ2-7, with a possible D match to TRBD2 (6 bases). CDR3 length: 18 amino acids. The germline CDR1 and CDR2 sequences are SQVTM and ANQGSEA. The ends were cut back, 0 bases at V and 2 bases at J, with 23 bases in the middle. The CDR3 protein is CSVEDPGVRVHTTYEQYF. CDR3 sequence (DNA): TGCAGCGTTGAAGATCCGGGGGTCAGGGTTCACACCACCTACGAGCAGTACTTC.

The V and J genes are TRBV30 and TRBJ2-7, with 10 bases fitting TRBD2. This CDR3 contains 15 residues. Germline CDR1 GTSNPN, CDR2 SVGIG (reference sequence). The J segment lost 2 bases and the V segment lost 5 bases, leaving 9 bases of the junction unmatched. The CDR3 DNA sequence: TGTGCCTGGGGGATAAGCGGGAGGGGGACCTACGAGCAGTACTTC. Encoded protein: CAWGISGRGTYEQYF.

This clonotype was seen only a few times. The genes are TRBV28 and TRBJ1-6; D remains unclear. Germline V CDR1 and CDR2: MDHEN, SYDVKM. Trimming removed 5 bases at V and 7 bases at J, with 12 bases between. This CDR3 has 14 amino acids. As DNA, the CDR3 is TGTGCCAGCAGTCGAGGGTTCAGCAATTCACCCCTCCACTTT. It specifies CASSRGFSNSPLHF.

This clonotype has just a few counts. The junction departs from the called germline gene at one end, perhaps through a read error. V gene TRBV10-3 combines with J gene TRBJ1-2, with a possible D match to TRBD1 (5 bases). The length of the CDR3 is 14 residues. CDR1 is ENHRY and CDR2 is SYGVKD in the germline V gene. This chain's CDR3 is CAISESAGNYGDTF. CDR3 bases: TGTGCCATCAGTGAGTCGGCAGGGAACTATGGCGACACCTTC.

At least ten counts were recorded for this clonotype. V gene TRBV7-9 combines with J gene TRBJ2-3; D call uncertain. The CDR3 totals 13 residues. Germline values: CDR1 SEHNR, CDR2 FQNEAQ (reference sequence). V dropped 3 bases and J dropped 0 bases, with 4 bases sitting between them. The CDR3 sequence is CASSFQSTDTQYF. The CDR3 DNA sequence: TGTGCCAGCAGCTTTCAGAGCACAGATACGCAGTATTTT. The full variable domain, with the rest looked up from reference TRBV7-9 and TRBJ2-3, is DTGVSQNPRHKITKRGQNVTFRCDPISEHNRLYWYRQTLGQGPEFLTYFQNEAQLEKSRLLSDRFSAERPKGSFSTLEIQRTEQGDSAMYLCASSFQSTDTQYFGPGTRLTVL.

This clonotype has a count of ten or more. J is TRBJ2-1 and V is TRBV7-2; 7 bases agree with TRBD2. Germline-derived CDR1 and CDR2 are SGHTA and FQGNSA. This CDR3 is 14 amino acids long. Losses at the gene ends were 7 bases for V and 6 bases for J; bases not matched to a gene: 9. Here the CDR3 reads CASMVGGSRNEQFF. CDR3 sequence (DNA): TGTGCCAGCATGGTAGGCGGGAGCCGCAATGAGCAGTTCTTC.

This chain joins TRBV5-8 and TRBJ2-7, with TRBD2 as a possible D gene (6 bases). V was pared by 7 bases and J by 4 bases, with 18 bases between. CDR3 length: 14 amino acids. Germline CDR1 is SGHTS and CDR2 is YDEGEE. Written as DNA, the CDR3 is TGTGCCAGCTTCTCGGACTTGGGAGGATACGAGCAGTACTTC. Its translation: CASFSDLGGYEQYF.

V and J are TRBV27 and TRBJ2-1; TRBD2 aligns across 7 bases. J was trimmed by 7 bases and V by 11 bases; bases with no gene match: 14. The CDR3 totals 14 residues. In germline, CDR1 is MNHEY, CDR2 SMNVEV (reference sequence). The CDR3 sequence is CAVWGGRLGNEQFF. As DNA, the CDR3 is TGTGCCGTCTGGGGGGGGAGACTGGGGAATGAGCAGTTCTTC.